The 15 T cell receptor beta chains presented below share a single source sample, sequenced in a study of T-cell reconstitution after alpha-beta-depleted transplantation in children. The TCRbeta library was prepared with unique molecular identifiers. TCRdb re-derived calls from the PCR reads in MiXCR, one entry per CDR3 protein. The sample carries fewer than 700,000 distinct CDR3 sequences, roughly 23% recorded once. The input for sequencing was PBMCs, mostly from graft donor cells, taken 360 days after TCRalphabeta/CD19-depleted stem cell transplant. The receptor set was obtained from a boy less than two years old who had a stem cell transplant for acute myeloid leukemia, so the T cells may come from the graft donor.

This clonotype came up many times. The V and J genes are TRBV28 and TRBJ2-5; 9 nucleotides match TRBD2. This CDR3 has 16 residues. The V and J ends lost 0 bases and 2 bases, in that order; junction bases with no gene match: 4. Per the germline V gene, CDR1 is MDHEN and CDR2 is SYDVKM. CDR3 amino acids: CASSLWASGDQETQYF. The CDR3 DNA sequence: TGTGCCAGCAGTTTATGGGCTAGCGGGGATCAAGAGACCCAGTACTTC.

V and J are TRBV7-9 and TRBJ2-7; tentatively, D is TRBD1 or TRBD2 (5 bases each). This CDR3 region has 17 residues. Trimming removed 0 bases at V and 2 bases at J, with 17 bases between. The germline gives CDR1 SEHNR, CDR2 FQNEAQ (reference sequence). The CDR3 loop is CASSLAAGTLYPYEQYV. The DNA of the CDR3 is TGTGCCAGCAGCTTAGCGGCCGGGACCCTCTACCCCTACGAGCAGTACGTC.

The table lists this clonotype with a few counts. For the CDR3, the DNA is TGCAGTGCTAGAGCCGACAGGGGGGGCTCTGGGGCCAACGTCCTGACTTTC. It yields the protein CSARADRGGSGANVLTF. The V gene is TRBV20-1, the J gene TRBJ2-6, with 9 bases matching TRBD1. Germline assignment: CDR1 DFQATT and CDR2 SNEGSKA (reference sequence). Germline trimming cut 1 base from V and 0 bases from J; bases unmatched to any gene: 4. This CDR3 has 17 amino acids.

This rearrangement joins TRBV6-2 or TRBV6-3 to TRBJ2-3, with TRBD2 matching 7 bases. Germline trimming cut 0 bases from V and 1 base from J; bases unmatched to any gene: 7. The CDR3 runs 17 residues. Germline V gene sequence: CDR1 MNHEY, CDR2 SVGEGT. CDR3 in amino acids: CASSYSRTSDGTDTQYF. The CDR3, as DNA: TGTGCCAGCAGTTACTCGAGGACTAGTGATGGCACAGATACGCAGTATTTT.

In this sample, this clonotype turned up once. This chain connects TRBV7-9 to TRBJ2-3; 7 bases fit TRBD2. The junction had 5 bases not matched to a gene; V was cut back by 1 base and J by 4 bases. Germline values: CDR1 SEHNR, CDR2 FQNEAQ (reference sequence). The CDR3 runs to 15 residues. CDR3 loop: CASSLVAGDADTQYF. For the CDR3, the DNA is TGTGCCAGCAGCTTAGTCGCGGGGGATGCAGATACGCAGTATTTT.

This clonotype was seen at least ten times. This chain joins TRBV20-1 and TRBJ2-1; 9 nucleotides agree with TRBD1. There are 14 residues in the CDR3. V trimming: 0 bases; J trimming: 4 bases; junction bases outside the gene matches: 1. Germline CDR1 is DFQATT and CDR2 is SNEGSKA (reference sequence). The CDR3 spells CSARETGGYNEQFF. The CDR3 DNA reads TGCAGTGCTAGAGAGACAGGGGGTTACAATGAGCAGTTCTTC.

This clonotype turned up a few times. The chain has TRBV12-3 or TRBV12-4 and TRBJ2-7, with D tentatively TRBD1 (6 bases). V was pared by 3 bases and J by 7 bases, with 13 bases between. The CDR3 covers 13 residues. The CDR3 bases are TGTGCCAGCAGTTTGGTGGGGGCAGGGGAGCAGTACTTC. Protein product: CASSLVGAGEQYF.

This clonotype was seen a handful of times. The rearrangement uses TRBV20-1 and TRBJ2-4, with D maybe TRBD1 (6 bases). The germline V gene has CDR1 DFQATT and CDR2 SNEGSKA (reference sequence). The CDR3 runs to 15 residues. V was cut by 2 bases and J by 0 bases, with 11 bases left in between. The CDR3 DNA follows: TGCAGTGCTAGAAGGACAGTTCTAGCCAAAAACATTCAGTACTTC. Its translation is CSARRTVLAKNIQYF.

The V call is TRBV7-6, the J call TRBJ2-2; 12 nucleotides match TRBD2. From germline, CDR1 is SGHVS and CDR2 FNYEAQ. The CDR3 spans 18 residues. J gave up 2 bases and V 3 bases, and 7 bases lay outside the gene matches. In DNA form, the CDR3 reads TGTGCCAGCAGCTTCCGGCTAGCGGGGGGGCCCAACACCGGGGAGCTGTTTTTT. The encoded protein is CASSFRLAGGPNTGELFF.

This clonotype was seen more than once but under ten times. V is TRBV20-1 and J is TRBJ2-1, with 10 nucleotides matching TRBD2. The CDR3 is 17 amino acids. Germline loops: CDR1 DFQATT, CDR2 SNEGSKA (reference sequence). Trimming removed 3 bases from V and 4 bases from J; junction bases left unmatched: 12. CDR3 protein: CSARIFSAGGRYNEQFF. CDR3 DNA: TGCAGTGCTAGGATTTTCTCAGCGGGGGGGCGATACAATGAGCAGTTCTTC.

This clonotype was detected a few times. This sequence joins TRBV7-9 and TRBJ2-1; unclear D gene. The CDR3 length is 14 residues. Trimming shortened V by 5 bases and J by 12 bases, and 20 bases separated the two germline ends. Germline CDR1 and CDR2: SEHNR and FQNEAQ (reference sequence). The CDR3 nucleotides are TGTGCCAGCAGCCAGAAAATCCCCGGGCACTCGCAGTTCTTC. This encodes CASSQKIPGHSQFF.

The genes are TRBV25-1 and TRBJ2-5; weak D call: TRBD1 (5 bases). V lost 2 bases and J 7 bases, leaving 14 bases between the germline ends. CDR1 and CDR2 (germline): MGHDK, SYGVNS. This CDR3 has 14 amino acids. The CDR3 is CASSESKGKMTQYF. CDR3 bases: TGTGCCAGCAGTGAAAGCAAGGGGAAAATGACCCAGTACTTC.

The CDR3 is CSARGDNSNQPQHF. DNA of the CDR3: TGCAGTGCTAGAGGGGATAATAGCAATCAGCCCCAGCATTTT. The rearrangement links TRBV20-1 to TRBJ1-5; the D is unclear. Germline lookup yields CDR1 DFQATT and CDR2 SNEGSKA (reference sequence). There are 14 residues in the CDR3. Trimming took off 1 base at V and 0 bases at J, with 7 bases between the two ends.

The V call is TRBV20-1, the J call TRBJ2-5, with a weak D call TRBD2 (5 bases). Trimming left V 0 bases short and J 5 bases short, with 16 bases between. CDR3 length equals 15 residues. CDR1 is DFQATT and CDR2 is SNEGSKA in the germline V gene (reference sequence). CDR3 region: CSARDRGVYVETQYF. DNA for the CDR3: TGCAGTGCTAGAGACCGGGGTGTTTACGTGGAGACCCAGTACTTC.

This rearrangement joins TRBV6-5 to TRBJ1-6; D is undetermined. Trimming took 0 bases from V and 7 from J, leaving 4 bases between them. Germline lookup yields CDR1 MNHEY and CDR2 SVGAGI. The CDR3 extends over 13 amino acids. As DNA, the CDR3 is TGTGCCAGCAGTTACTCGACCAATTCACCCCTCCACTTT. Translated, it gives CASSYSTNSPLHF.